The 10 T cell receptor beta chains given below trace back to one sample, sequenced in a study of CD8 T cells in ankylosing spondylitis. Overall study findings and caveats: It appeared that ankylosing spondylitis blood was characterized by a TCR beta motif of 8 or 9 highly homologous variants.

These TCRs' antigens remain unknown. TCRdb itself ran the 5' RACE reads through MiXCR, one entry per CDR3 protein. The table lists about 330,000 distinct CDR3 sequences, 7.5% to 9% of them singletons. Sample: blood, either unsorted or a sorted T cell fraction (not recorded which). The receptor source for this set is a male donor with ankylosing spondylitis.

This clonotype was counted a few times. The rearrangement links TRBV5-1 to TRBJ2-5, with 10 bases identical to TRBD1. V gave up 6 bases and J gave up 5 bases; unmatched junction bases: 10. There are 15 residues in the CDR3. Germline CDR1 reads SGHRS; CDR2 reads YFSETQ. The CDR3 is CASMPLSGQGETQYF. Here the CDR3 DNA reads TGCGCCAGCATGCCCCTTTCGGGACAGGGGGAGACCCAGTACTTC. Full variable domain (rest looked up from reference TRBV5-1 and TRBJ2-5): KAGVTQTPRYLIKTRGQQVTLSCSPISGHRSVSWYQQTPGQGLQFLFEYFSETQRNKGNFPGRFSGRQFSNSRSEMNVSTLELGDSALYLCASMPLSGQGETQYFGPGTRLLVL.

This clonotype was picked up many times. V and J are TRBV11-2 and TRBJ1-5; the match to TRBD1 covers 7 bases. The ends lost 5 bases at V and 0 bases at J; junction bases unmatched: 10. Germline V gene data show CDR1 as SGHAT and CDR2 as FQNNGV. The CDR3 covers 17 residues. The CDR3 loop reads CASSRQRDSNSNQPQHF. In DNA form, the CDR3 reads TGTGCCAGCAGCCGCCAACGGGACAGCAATAGCAATCAGCCCCAGCATTTT.

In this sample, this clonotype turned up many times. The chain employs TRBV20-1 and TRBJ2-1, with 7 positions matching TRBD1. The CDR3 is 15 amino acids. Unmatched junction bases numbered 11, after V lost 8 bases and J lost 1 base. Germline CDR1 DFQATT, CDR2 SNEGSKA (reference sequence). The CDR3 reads CSLDPGQISYNEQFF. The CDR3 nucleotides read TGCAGTCTCGATCCGGGACAGATATCCTACAATGAGCAGTTCTTC.

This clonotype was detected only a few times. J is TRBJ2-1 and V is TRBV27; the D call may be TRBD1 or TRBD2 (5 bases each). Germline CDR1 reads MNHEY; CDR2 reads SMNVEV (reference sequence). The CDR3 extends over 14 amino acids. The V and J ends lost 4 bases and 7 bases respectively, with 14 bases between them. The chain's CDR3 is CASSSPGPNNEQFF. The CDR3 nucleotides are TGTGCCAGCAGTTCACCGGGGCCCAATAATGAGCAGTTCTTC.

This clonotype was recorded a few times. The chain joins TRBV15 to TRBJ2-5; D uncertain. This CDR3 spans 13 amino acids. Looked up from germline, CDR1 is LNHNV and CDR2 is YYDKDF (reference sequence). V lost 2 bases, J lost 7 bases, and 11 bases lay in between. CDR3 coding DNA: TGTGCCACCAGCAGAACATCGTCGGGGACCCAGTACTTC. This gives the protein CATSRTSSGTQYF.

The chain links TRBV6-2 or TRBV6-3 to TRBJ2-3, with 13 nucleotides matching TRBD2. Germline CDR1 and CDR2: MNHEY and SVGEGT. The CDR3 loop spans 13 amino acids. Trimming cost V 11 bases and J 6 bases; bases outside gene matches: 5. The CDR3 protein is CALGLAGVDTQYF. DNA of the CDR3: TGTGCCCTCGGACTAGCGGGAGTGGATACGCAGTATTTT.

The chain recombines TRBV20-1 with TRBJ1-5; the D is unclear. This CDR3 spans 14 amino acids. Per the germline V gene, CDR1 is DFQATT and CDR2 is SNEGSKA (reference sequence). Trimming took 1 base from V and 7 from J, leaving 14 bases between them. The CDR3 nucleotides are TGCAGTGCTAGAGTGGCCCCTCAAGGGCAGCCCCAGCATTTT. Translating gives CSARVAPQGQPQHF.

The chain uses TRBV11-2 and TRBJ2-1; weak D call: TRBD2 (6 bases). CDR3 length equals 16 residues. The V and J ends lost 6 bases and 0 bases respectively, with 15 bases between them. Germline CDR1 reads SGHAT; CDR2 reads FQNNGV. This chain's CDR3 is CASRSTLADSYNEQFF. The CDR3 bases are TGTGCCAGCAGATCCACGTTAGCGGACTCCTACAATGAGCAGTTCTTC.

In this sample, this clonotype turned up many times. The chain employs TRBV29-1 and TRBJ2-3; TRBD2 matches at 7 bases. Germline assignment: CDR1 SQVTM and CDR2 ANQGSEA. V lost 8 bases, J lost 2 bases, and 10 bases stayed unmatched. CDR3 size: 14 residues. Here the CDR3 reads CSTPTGTNTDTQYF. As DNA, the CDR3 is TGCAGCACTCCAACCGGGACTAACACAGATACGCAGTATTTT.

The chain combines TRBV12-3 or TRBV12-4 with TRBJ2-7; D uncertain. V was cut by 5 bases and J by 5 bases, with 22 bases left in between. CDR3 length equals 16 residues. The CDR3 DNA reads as TGTGCCAGCAGTACGTCAATCCGGGCCTTAGCCGACGAGCAGTACTTC. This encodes CASSTSIRALADEQYF.